Shown below are 15 T cell receptor beta chains from a single sample sequenced in a study of blood T cells in healthy people across ages. Primed by a sample-barcoded 5' primer and a J-beta primer mix, a second PCR proceeded for about 7 to 11 cycles. A single record per CDR3 protein comes from TCRdb applying MiXCR to the 5' RACE reads. The table includes approximately 800,000 distinct CDR3 sequences, roughly 60% detected once. What was sequenced was blood. Source of these receptors: a young man in good health.

This clonotype has only a few counts. The chain's CDR3 is CATSRVGGSDEQFF. In DNA, the CDR3 is TGTGCCACCAGCAGAGTTGGAGGGAGTGATGAGCAGTTCTTC. The V call is TRBV15, the J call TRBJ2-1, with D possibly matching TRBD2 (6 bases). This CDR3 has 14 residues. Germline CDR1 LNHNV, CDR2 YYDKDF (reference sequence). Trimming took off 1 base at V and 8 bases at J, with 12 bases between the two ends. The variable domain in full, completed from reference TRBV15 and TRBJ2-1, reads DAMVIQNPRYQVTQFGKPVTLSCSQTLNHNVMYWYQQKSSQAPKLLFHYYDKDFNNEADTPDNFQSRRPNTSFCFLDIRSPGLGDTAMYLCATSRVGGSDEQFFGPGTRLTVL.

The chain couples TRBV4-2 to TRBJ2-5; tentatively, D is TRBD1 (6 bases). Trimming took 1 base from V and 5 from J, leaving 14 bases between them. Germline V CDR1 and CDR2: LGHNA, YNFKEQ. CDR3 length: 15 residues. CDR3 nucleotides: TGTGCCAGCAGCCAAGTGGCAGGGGAGAGTGAGACCCAGTACTTC. This codes for CASSQVAGESETQYF.

This clonotype occurred a few times. The germline gene is not matched at one end of the junction; a read error may be the cause. The chain employs TRBV5-1 and TRBJ1-1; D remains ambiguous. Germline V gene sequence: CDR1 SGHRS, CDR2 YFSETQ. The CDR3 is 13 residues long. The CDR3 protein is CASSLSGNPEAFF. CDR3 coding DNA: TGCGCCAGCAGCTTGTCGGGGAACCCTGAAGCTTTCTTT.

The chain combines TRBV29-1 with TRBJ2-7, with D possibly TRBD1 on 6 matching bases. This CDR3 has 13 amino acids. V was shortened by 6 bases and J by 4 bases, with 16 bases between the two germline ends. The germline V gene encodes CDR1 SQVTM and CDR2 ANQGSEA. Here the CDR3 reads CSVAAAGTYEQYF. DNA of the CDR3: TGCAGCGTCGCTGCAGCTGGGACATACGAGCAGTACTTC.

This clonotype was seen only a few times. An end of the junction does not agree with germline; a read error may underlie this. The genes are TRBV15 and TRBJ2-1; 11 bases align to TRBD2. CDR3 length: 17 residues. The germline CDR1 and CDR2 sequences are LNHNV and YYDKDF (reference sequence). The CDR3 DNA reads as TGTGCCACCAGGAGAGCCTTTGGCGGGACTAGCGGAGGGGAGCAGTTCTTC. This sequence encodes CATRRAFGGTSGGEQFF.

This clonotype was detected only a few times. The chain couples TRBV10-3 to TRBJ2-7, with 10 bases that match TRBD2. CDR1 and CDR2 from the germline V gene are ENHRY and SYGVKD. This CDR3 is 13 amino acids long. The V gene end was trimmed by 7 bases and the J gene end by 2 bases; junction bases not matched to a gene: 2. CDR3 protein: CAIKREGTYEQYF. The DNA for the CDR3 is TGTGCCATCAAGCGGGAGGGAACCTACGAGCAGTACTTC.

This clonotype appeared many times. J is TRBJ2-4 and V is TRBV29-1; TRBD1 is a possible D gene (5 bases). Per germline, CDR1 SQVTM and CDR2 ANQGSEA. With 3 bases removed from V and 0 bases from J, the gap between germline ends came to 12 bases. The CDR3 totals 15 residues. CDR3 in DNA: TGCAGCGTTGAGACAGTAACTTTAGCCAAAAACATTCAGTACTTC. Translating gives CSVETVTLAKNIQYF.

This chain joins TRBV9 and TRBJ2-7; 8 positions match TRBD1. This CDR3 contains 15 residues. CDR1 is SGDLS and CDR2 is YYNGEE in the germline V gene. Germline trimming cut 0 bases from V and 2 bases from J; bases unmatched to any gene: 4. The CDR3 DNA follows: TGTGCCAGCAGCGTAGAGGGGACAGGCCCCTACGAGCAGTACTTC. Encoded protein: CASSVEGTGPYEQYF. Filled out from reference TRBV9 and TRBJ2-7, the complete variable domain reads DSGVTQTPKHLITATGQRVTLRCSPRSGDLSVYWYQQSLDQGLQFLIQYYNGEERAKGNILERFSAQQFPDLHSELNLSSLELGDSALYFCASSVEGTGPYEQYFGPGTRLTVT.

For this clonotype: At one of its ends the junction is not consistent with the germline gene, which may arise from a read error. The V gene is TRBV27, the J gene TRBJ2-6; maybe TRBD2 (6 bases). The CDR3 has 15 amino acids. Germline CDR1 MNHEY, CDR2 SMNVEV (reference sequence). In nucleotides, the CDR3 is TGCGCCAGCAGTTTATCGGGAGATGGGGCCAACGTCCTGACTTTC. The encoded protein is CASSLSGDGANVLTF.

The chain uses TRBV10-3 and TRBJ1-1, with 7 bases identical to TRBD1. V was pared by 11 bases and J by 0 bases, with 12 bases of the junction left unmatched. The CDR3 has 15 residues. In germline, CDR1 is ENHRY, CDR2 SYGVKD. The DNA for the CDR3 is TGTGCCGCTCAGGATAGGGACAGCATGAACACTGAAGCTTTCTTT. Its translation: CAAQDRDSMNTEAFF.

This clonotype has only a few counts. The V and J genes are TRBV25-1 and TRBJ1-6, with D uncertain. The length of the CDR3 is 16 residues. Trimming cost V 2 bases and J 5 bases, with 13 bases left between them. The germline V gene encodes CDR1 MGHDK and CDR2 SYGVNS. The CDR3 spells CASSERITVNNSPLHF. Written as DNA, the CDR3 is TGTGCCAGCAGTGAAAGGATCACAGTTAATAATTCACCCCTCCACTTT.

The chain carries TRBV2 and TRBJ2-7, with 9 positions matching TRBD2. Trimming at V came to 8 bases and at J to 1 base, leaving 9 bases not matched to a gene. CDR3 length: 15 amino acids. The germline CDR1 and CDR2 sequences are SNHLY and FYNNEI. Here the CDR3 DNA reads TGTGCCAGCGGGTATGGGGGACTAGCTTCCTACGAGCAGTACTTC. It translates to CASGYGGLASYEQYF.

This chain connects TRBV30 to TRBJ1-5, with 8 bases that match TRBD1. CDR3 length: 15 amino acids. Germline V gene sequence: CDR1 GTSNPN, CDR2 SVGIG (reference sequence). Trimming at V came to 2 bases and at J to 5 bases, leaving 8 bases not matched to a gene. DNA for the CDR3: TGTGCCTGGAGTAAATCTGGGACAGGCTATCAGCCCCAGCATTTT. This translates into CAWSKSGTGYQPQHF.

The chain couples TRBV21-1 to TRBJ1-2; TRBD1 reflects the table's D call only, with no check against the DNA. TRBV21-1 is tagged as a pseudogene. CDR3 length equals 12 residues. CDR3 loop: CASSLWGGSYTF. In DNA form, the CDR3 reads TGCGCCAGCAGCCTTTGGGGGGGTAGCTACACCTTC.

V and J are TRBV29-1 and TRBJ1-1; 7 nucleotides line up with TRBD1. V dropped 7 bases and J dropped 4; count of bases not matched to a gene: 9. The CDR3 is made up of 13 amino acids. In germline, CDR1 is SQVTM, CDR2 ANQGSEA. The CDR3 loop reads CSAQGVRGTEAFF. The DNA of the CDR3 is TGCAGCGCCCAGGGGGTTCGTGGCACTGAAGCTTTCTTT.